This T cell receptor (beta chain) was found in a study of shared T cell receptors in the human thymus. The table came from immunoSEQ multiplex PCR; TCRdb's copy has only in-frame clones and leaves some out. The data show 450,000 to 650,000 clones, around three quarters seen once. The trim removed 4 bases at V and 1 base at J, leaving 7 bases unmatched. Germline V gene sequence: CDR1 MNHNS, CDR2 SASEGT. This CDR3 has 15 residues. The same sample was also used in a study of human thymus T cells. As that study records: The people who donated were healthy Finnish babies having corrective surgery for congenital heart defects. During corrective heart surgery, resections were taken, and the thymus tissue came from them. The authors found apparently biased V and J gene usage in thymic and blood repertoires. Unrelated individuals had highly overlapping thymic repertoires, as reported in related research.

The genes are TRBV6-1 and TRBJ2-7; the match to TRBD1 covers 7 bases. Input material: thymocytes. This TCR derives from a boy younger than two with a congenital heart defect. The CDR3 spells CASSGPGQTSYEQYF. The CDR3 coding sequence is TGTGCCAGCAGTGGCCCGGGACAGACATCCTACGAGCAGTACTTC.